This T cell receptor beta chain was identified in a study of cytomegalovirus exposure and HLA in healthy donors. In the PCR, 60 Vbeta and 13 Jbeta primers were used. Clones were sequenced by immunoSEQ multiplex PCR, and TCRdb holds only the in-frame ones, with some missing. The listing contains tens of thousands of clones. Study-wide points: HLA allele associations emerged for about 18,000 TCR beta sequences in a later analysis, at 0.05 false discovery rate.

To note about this clone: As yet, its antigen is unknown.

Each donor was healthy, and each was a bone marrow donor. The CDR3 loop spans 15 amino acids. Germline CDR1 SGHDT, CDR2 YYEEEE. V lost 0 bases and J 1 base, leaving 10 bases between the germline ends. The TCR originated in a girl under 18 in good health and CMV-seropositive. Sequencing was performed on PBMCs. The V and J genes are TRBV5-6 and TRBJ1-2; D unresolved. In DNA form, the CDR3 reads TGTGCCAGCAGCTTGGTCAGGATCCATAACTATGGCTACACCTTC. Residues: CASSLVRIHNYGYTF.